This T cell receptor (beta chain) was sequenced during a study of monozygotic twins with cystic fibrosis. Germline values: CDR1 KGHSH, CDR2 LQKENI. The CDR3 is 15 residues long. V lost 0 bases and J lost 7; bases outside the gene matches: 6. Sequenced by immunoSEQ multiplex PCR; TCRdb stores in-frame clones only, minus some. The sample includes around 30,000 clones, just over 95% of them seen just once. The genes are TRBV18 and TRBJ2-1; 7 bases match TRBD2. This receptor was taken from a girl aged 2 to 9 with cystic fibrosis. The sequenced material came from blood. CDR3: CASSPPGEGHNEQFF. CDR3 nucleotides: TGTGCCAGCTCACCACCGGGGGAGGGCCATAATGAGCAGTTCTTC.